The 18 T cell receptor beta chains below were found in one sample sequenced in a study of vaccination and CD4 T cells after COVID-19. Regarding treatment: roughly 10-day PBMC culture with coronavirus spike peptide pools or control peptides (ViraFEST assay). The Oncomine TCR Beta short-read assay was applied to DNA of cultured CD4+ T cells. TCRdb used MiXCR to reprocess the PCR reads, holding one entry per CDR3 protein. The repertoire has approximately 15,000 distinct CDR3 sequences, 30% to 45% of them found once; the top ten carry roughly 15%. For these TCRs, the target antigens are not known. Specimen: cultured CD4+ T cells from blood. Receptor source: a human donor with COVID-19.

The chain carries TRBV6-1 and TRBJ1-2, with 9 positions matching TRBD1. The germline V gene has CDR1 MNHNS and CDR2 SASEGT. The CDR3 totals 13 residues. Trimming removed 11 bases from V and 5 bases from J; junction bases left unmatched: 9. The CDR3 loop reads CAASGTGSYGYTF. CDR3 DNA sequence: TGTGCCGCGTCCGGGACAGGGAGTTATGGCTACACCTTC.

J is TRBJ1-3 and V is TRBV19, with a possible D match to TRBD1 (5 bases). V was pared by 3 bases and J by 1 base, with 10 bases between. This CDR3 comprises 15 residues. Germline V gives CDR1 LNHDA, CDR2 SQIVND (reference sequence). The CDR3 region has the DNA TGTGCCAGTAGTATTATCCGGGGGTCTGGAAACACCATATATTTT. Amino acid sequence: CASSIIRGSGNTIYF. Full variable domain (remainder filled in from reference TRBV19 and TRBJ1-3): DGGITQSPKYLFRKEGQNVTLSCEQNLNHDAMYWYRQDPGQGLRLIYYSQIVNDFQKGDIAEGYSVSREKKESFPLTVTSAQKNPTAFYLCASSIIRGSGNTIYFGEGSWLTVV.

This rearrangement joins TRBV6-5 to TRBJ2-1; D remains unclear. CDR3 length: 15 residues. The V gene lost 3 bases and the J gene lost 5 bases, with 14 bases spanning the gap. Germline assignment: CDR1 MNHEY and CDR2 SVGAGI. CDR3 sequence: CASSYLKGRNNEQFF. In nucleotides, the CDR3 is TGTGCCAGCAGTTATTTAAAGGGCCGAAACAATGAGCAGTTCTTC.

V and J are TRBV11-3 and TRBJ1-6; D call uncertain. Trimming took 2 bases from V and 10 from J, leaving 15 bases between them. The CDR3 runs 15 residues. The V gene's germline CDR1 is SGHNT and CDR2 YENEEA. The CDR3 reads CASSLSLLSWSPLHF. As DNA, the CDR3 is TGTGCCAGCAGCTTAAGTCTTCTGAGTTGGTCACCCCTCCACTTT.

This clonotype has a handful of counts. This rearrangement joins TRBV7-2 to TRBJ1-6; D is unclear. The CDR3 consists of 12 residues. V shed 1 base and J shed 10 bases, with 5 bases lying between them. The germline V gene has CDR1 SGHTA and CDR2 FQGNSA. The CDR3 spells CASSLGSSPLHF. DNA for the CDR3: TGTGCCAGCAGCTTAGGTTCCTCACCCCTCCACTTT.

J is TRBJ1-1 and V is TRBV7-2; D remains ambiguous. The CDR3 runs to 13 residues. The V gene lost 8 bases and the J gene lost 2 bases, with 12 bases spanning the gap. Germline V gene lookup returns CDR1 SGHTA and CDR2 FQGNSA. As DNA, the CDR3 is TGTGCCAGCCGTAGAGTGATAAACACTGAAGCTTTCTTT. This translates into CASRRVINTEAFF.

Only a few counts were recorded for this clonotype. The chain joins TRBV15 to TRBJ2-5, with 8 bases aligning to TRBD1. The CDR3 is 14 residues long. The germline V gene encodes CDR1 LNHNV and CDR2 YYDKDF (reference sequence). J lost 4 bases, V lost 5 bases, and 6 bases had no gene match. The CDR3 nucleotides read TGTGCCACCAGCGCCTATGGACAGGGAGAGACCCAGTACTTC. Protein product: CATSAYGQGETQYF.

This clonotype was seen only a few times. The CDR3 DNA follows: TGTGCCAGCAGTAGACTAGCCGGTCCCGGGGAGCTGTTTTTT. Its protein product is CASSRLAGPGELFF. The chain uses TRBV27 and TRBJ2-2; TRBD2 aligns across 7 bases. From germline, CDR1 is MNHEY and CDR2 SMNVEV (reference sequence). CDR3 length: 14 amino acids. J was trimmed by 6 bases and V by 5 bases; bases with no gene match: 6.

The chain is built from TRBV7-9 and TRBJ2-5; TRBD1 matches 7 bases. The ends lost 5 bases at V and 4 bases at J; junction bases unmatched: 10. There are 15 residues in the CDR3. CDR1 SEHNR and CDR2 FQNEAQ come from the germline V gene (reference sequence). CDR3 protein: CASSALGGWRETQYF. In nucleotides, the CDR3 is TGTGCCAGCAGCGCACTAGGGGGCTGGAGAGAGACCCAGTACTTC. Variable domain in full (rest from reference TRBV7-9 and TRBJ2-5): DTGVSQNPRHKITKRGQNVTFRCDPISEHNRLYWYRQTLGQGPEFLTYFQNEAQLEKSRLLSDRFSAERPKGSFSTLEIQRTEQGDSAMYLCASSALGGWRETQYFGPGTRLLVL.

V and J are TRBV7-8 and TRBJ1-2; possible D gene TRBD1, 6 bases. The germline CDR1 and CDR2 sequences are SGHVS and FQNEAQ. CDR3 length: 17 residues. V lost 5 bases and J lost 7, with 26 bases in between. CDR3 region: CASSLITGKNGGAGYTF. DNA of the CDR3: TGTGCCAGCAGCCTTATTACAGGGAAGAACGGAGGGGCTGGCTACACCTTC.

There are a few counts of this clonotype. The gene calls are TRBV6-1 and TRBJ2-2; 9 bases agree with TRBD2. CDR3 length: 14 residues. V was pared by 6 bases and J by 4 bases, with 3 bases of the junction left unmatched. Germline V gene sequence: CDR1 MNHNS, CDR2 SASEGT. This CDR3 is CASRERGATGELFF. The CDR3 nucleotides are TGTGCCAGCAGAGAGCGGGGGGCCACCGGGGAGCTGTTTTTT.

This sequence joins TRBV24-1 and TRBJ2-7; 8 positions agree with TRBD1. This CDR3 region has 15 residues. V shed 3 bases, J shed 6 bases, and the junction held 9 bases outside the gene matches. CDR1 is KGHDR and CDR2 is SFDVKD in the germline V gene. The CDR3 region has the DNA TGTGCCACCAGTGATCCCGGACAGGGTAACTTCGAGCAGTACTTC. This codes for CATSDPGQGNFEQYF.

This clonotype appeared a few times. The chain couples TRBV15 to TRBJ1-2; 8 bases fit TRBD1. From germline, CDR1 is LNHNV and CDR2 YYDKDF (reference sequence). V trimming: 0 bases; J trimming: 4 bases; junction bases outside the gene matches: 4. This CDR3 comprises 15 residues. CDR3 residues: CATSREAGGSYGYTF. DNA of the CDR3: TGTGCCACCAGCAGAGAGGCAGGGGGCTCCTATGGCTACACCTTC.

The chain links TRBV6-4 to TRBJ2-3, with 13 bases identical to TRBD2. Germline V CDR1 and CDR2: MRHNA, SNTAGT. The CDR3 sequence is 16 residues long. V gave up 5 bases and J gave up 6 bases; unmatched junction bases: 8. The CDR3 coding sequence is TGTGCCAGCAGTTTGACTAGCGGGGGGAAGTCGGATACGCAGTATTTT. This gives the protein CASSLTSGGKSDTQYF.

The chain has TRBV2 and TRBJ1-2; TRBD1 matches at 7 bases. CDR1 and CDR2 from the germline V gene are SNHLY and FYNNEI. Unmatched junction bases numbered 7, after V lost 4 bases and J lost 2 bases. The CDR3 runs 15 residues. This chain's CDR3 is CASSGQGLLNYGYTF. CDR3 nucleotides: TGTGCCAGCAGTGGACAGGGTCTTCTAAACTATGGCTACACCTTC.

The chain has TRBV19 and TRBJ2-3; D gene unclear. This CDR3 has 12 residues. CDR1 and CDR2 from the germline V gene are LNHDA and SQIVND (reference sequence). V lost 6 bases and J 6 bases, leaving 10 bases between the germline ends. The CDR3: CASSPAPDTQYF. In DNA form, the CDR3 reads TGTGCCAGTAGCCCCGCTCCGGATACGCAGTATTTT.

The chain has TRBV10-3 and TRBJ2-7, with TRBD1 identical over 7 bases. Germline loops: CDR1 ENHRY, CDR2 SYGVKD. CDR3 length equals 13 residues. The V and J ends lost 11 bases and 2 bases, in that order; junction bases with no gene match: 9. The CDR3, as DNA: TGTGCCGCCCGACAGGGTGACCCCTACGAGCAGTACTTC. Residues: CAARQGDPYEQYF.

The chain couples TRBV18 to TRBJ1-6, with 8 positions matching TRBD1. The junction had 6 bases not matched to a gene; V was cut back by 2 bases and J by 9 bases. The length of the CDR3 is 15 residues. In germline, CDR1 is KGHSH, CDR2 LQKENI. Written as DNA, the CDR3 is TGTGCCAGCTCACCATGGACAGGGAGACGTTCACCCCTCCACTTT. The encoded protein is CASSPWTGRRSPLHF.